This T cell receptor (beta chain) comes out of a study of cytomegalovirus exposure and HLA in healthy donors. Notes on the study in general: It was 150 or so TCR beta chains that were listed as cytomegalovirus-associated. In vitro, a few CMV-associated chains proved specific for CMV antigens.

Vbeta (60) and Jbeta (13) primers were used in the PCR. The data were produced by immunoSEQ multiplex PCR, yet TCRdb's version contains in-frame clones alone and is incomplete. This sample has some 120,000 clones, with about 80% found just once. The CDR3 length is 17 residues. Trimming left V 0 bases short and J 2 bases short, with 15 bases between. In germline, CDR1 is LGHNA, CDR2 YSLEER. Points on this clone: Its antigen remains unidentified.

This cohort consisted of healthy bone marrow donors. This sequence was found in a man aged 30 to 45 in good health and CMV-seropositive. The chain is built from TRBV4-3 and TRBJ2-3; perhaps TRBD1 as D (6 bases). Material for sequencing was PBMCs. CDR3 amino acids: CASSQDYAGTHTDTQYF. CDR3 coding DNA: TGCGCCAGCAGCCAAGATTATGCCGGGACACACACAGATACGCAGTATTTT.